This TCR beta chain was sequenced during a study of cytomegalovirus exposure and HLA in healthy donors. Study-wide background: There were 117 million unique TCR beta sequences, drawn from roughly 200 million T cells, in an earlier analysis.

The CDR3 extends over 11 amino acids. Germline V lookup: CDR1 SQVTM, CDR2 ANQGSEA. V lost 4 bases, J lost 5 bases, and 8 bases lay in between. The study, taken as a whole, reports: The authors reported that TCR beta sequences could predict HLA-A and HLA-B alleles. These predictions were accurate for most subjects in the first cohort. Sequencing depth across donors, presence/absence analyses assumed, was roughly uniform.

Concerning this clone itself: What it recognizes is unknown.

Primers included in the PCR were 60 Vbeta and 13 Jbeta primers. Clones were sequenced by immunoSEQ multiplex PCR, and TCRdb holds only the in-frame ones, with some missing. The table for this sample gives tens of thousands of clones. The specimen was PBMCs. The receptor's source is a woman younger than 45 in good health and CMV-seronegative. J is TRBJ1-1 and V is TRBV29-1; D remains ambiguous. The CDR3 loop is CSVVSGTEAFF. The CDR3 DNA reads as TGCAGCGTTGTGTCGGGGACTGAAGCTTTCTTT.